Below are 3 T cell receptor beta chains sequenced from a single sample in a study of blood T cell repertoires in COVID-19. Sequencing was performed with immunoSEQ multiplex PCR; in TCRdb, only in-frame clones are kept and a portion is missing. The sample comprises 130,000 to 150,000 clones, approximately 88% of which are singletons, and 1.7% rests with the top ten. The sequenced sample consisted of peripheral blood. These receptors were obtained from a woman aged 50 to 60 with acute or convalescent COVID-19.

CDR3 region: CASSLGLAEGWDEQYF. The CDR3 DNA reads TGTGCCAGCAGCTTGGGACTAGCGGAGGGGTGGGACGAGCAGTACTTC. The chain has TRBV5-4 and TRBJ2-7, with TRBD2 matching over 9 bases. CDR1 is SGHNT, CDR2 YYREEE, per germline (reference sequence). CDR3 length: 16 amino acids. The trim removed 0 bases at V and 5 bases at J, leaving 9 bases unmatched.

The chain couples TRBV18 to TRBJ1-1; 10 nucleotides line up with TRBD1. The CDR3 runs to 18 residues. CDR1 and CDR2 (germline): KGHSH, LQKENI. The junction had 16 bases not matched to a gene; V was cut back by 0 bases and J by 9 bases. CDR3: CASSPPTGTGVQARQAFF. In nucleotides, the CDR3 is TGTGCCAGCTCACCACCCACCGGGACAGGGGTACAGGCGCGACAAGCTTTCTTT.

The chain has TRBV5-4 and TRBJ2-7, with 8 positions matching TRBD2. Per germline, CDR1 SGHNT and CDR2 YYREEE (reference sequence). The CDR3 has 14 residues. Trimming cost V 6 bases and J 2 bases; bases outside gene matches: 7. For the CDR3, the DNA is TGTGCCAGCAACTCGCCAGCGGGGGCCTACGAGCAGTACTTC. This codes for CASNSPAGAYEQYF. The full variable domain, rest sourced from reference TRBV5-4 and TRBJ2-7, is ETGVTQSPTHLIKTRGQQVTLRCSSQSGHNTVSWYQQALGQGPQFIFQYYREEENGRGNFPPRFSGLQFPNYSSELNVNALELDDSALYLCASNSPAGAYEQYFGPGTRLTVT.